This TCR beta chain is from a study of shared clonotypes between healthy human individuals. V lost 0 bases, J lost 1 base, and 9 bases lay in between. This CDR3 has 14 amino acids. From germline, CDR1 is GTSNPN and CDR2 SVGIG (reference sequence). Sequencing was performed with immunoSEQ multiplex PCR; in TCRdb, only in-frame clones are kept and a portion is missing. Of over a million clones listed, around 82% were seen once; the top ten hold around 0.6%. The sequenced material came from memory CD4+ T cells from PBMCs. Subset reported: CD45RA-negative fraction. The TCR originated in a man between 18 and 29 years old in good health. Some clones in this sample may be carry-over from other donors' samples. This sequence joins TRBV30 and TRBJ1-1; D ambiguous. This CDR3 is CAWSVWIQNTEAFF. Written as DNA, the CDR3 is TGTGCCTGGAGTGTGTGGATTCAGAACACTGAAGCTTTCTTT.